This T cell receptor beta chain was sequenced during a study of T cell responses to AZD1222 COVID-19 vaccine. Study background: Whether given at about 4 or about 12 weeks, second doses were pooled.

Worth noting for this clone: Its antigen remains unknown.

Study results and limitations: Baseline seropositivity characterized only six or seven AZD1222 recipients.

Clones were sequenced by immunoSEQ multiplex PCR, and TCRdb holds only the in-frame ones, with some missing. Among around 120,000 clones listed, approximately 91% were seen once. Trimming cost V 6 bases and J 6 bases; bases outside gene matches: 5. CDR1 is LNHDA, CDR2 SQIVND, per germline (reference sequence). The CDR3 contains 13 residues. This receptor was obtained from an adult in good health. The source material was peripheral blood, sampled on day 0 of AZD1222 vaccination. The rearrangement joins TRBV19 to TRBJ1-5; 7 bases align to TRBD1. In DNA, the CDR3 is TGTGCCAGTAGCACAGACAGGGTTCAGCCCCAGCATTTT. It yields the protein CASSTDRVQPQHF. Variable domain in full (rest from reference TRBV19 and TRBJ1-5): DGGITQSPKYLFRKEGQNVTLSCEQNLNHDAMYWYRQDPGQGLRLIYYSQIVNDFQKGDIAEGYSVSREKKESFPLTVTSAQKNPTAFYLCASSTDRVQPQHFGDGTRLSIL.